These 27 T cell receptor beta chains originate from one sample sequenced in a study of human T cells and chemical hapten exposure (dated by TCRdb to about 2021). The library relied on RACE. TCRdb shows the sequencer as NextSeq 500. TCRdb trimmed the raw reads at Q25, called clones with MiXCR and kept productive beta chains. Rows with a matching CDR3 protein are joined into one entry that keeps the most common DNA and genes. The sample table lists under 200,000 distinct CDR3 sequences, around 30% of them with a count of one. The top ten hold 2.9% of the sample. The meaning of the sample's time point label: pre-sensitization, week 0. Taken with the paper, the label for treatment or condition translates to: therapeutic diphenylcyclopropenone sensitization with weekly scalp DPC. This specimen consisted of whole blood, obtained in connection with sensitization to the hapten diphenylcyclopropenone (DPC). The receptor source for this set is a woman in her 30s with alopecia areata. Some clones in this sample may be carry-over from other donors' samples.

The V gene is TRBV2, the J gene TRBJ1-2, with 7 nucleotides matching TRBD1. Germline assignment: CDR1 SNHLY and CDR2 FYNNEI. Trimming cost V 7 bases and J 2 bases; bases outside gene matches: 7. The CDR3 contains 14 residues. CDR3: CASKWDRPNYGYTF. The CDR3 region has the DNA TGTGCCAGCAAATGGGACAGACCAAACTATGGCTACACCTTC.

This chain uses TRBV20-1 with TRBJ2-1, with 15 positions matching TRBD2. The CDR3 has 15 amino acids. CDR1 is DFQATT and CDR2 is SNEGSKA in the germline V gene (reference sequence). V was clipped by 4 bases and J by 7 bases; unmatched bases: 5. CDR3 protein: CSAMRGTSGRNEQFF. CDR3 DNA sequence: TGCAGTGCTATGAGGGGGACTAGCGGGAGGAATGAGCAGTTCTTC.

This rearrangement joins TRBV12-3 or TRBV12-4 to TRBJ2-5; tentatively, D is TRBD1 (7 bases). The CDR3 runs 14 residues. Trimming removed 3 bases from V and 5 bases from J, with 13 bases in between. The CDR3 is CASSFAGQMETQYF. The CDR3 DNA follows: TGTGCCAGCAGTTTTGCGGGACAGATGGAGACCCAGTACTTC.

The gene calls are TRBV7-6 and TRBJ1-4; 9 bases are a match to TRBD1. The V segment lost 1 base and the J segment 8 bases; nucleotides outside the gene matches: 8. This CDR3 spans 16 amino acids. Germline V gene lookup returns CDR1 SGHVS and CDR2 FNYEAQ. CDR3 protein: CASSLVMGQGMEKLFF. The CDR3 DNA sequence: TGTGCCAGCAGCTTAGTTATGGGACAGGGAATGGAAAAACTGTTTTTT.

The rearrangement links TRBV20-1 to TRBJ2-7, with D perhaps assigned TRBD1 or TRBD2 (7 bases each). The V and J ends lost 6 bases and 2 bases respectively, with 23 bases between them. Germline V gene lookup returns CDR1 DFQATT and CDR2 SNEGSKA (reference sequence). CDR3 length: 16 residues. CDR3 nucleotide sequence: TGCAGTGCAACAGGGGCCGCGGGGGTTCTGGCCTACGAGCAGTACTTC. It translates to CSATGAAGVLAYEQYF.

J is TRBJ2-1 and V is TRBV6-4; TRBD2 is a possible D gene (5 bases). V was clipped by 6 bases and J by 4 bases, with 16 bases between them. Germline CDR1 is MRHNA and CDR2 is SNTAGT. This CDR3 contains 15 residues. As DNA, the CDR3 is TGTGCCAGCAGCGCAACTAGTGGGCCGTACAATGAGCAGTTCTTC. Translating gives CASSATSGPYNEQFF.

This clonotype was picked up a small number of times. This chain's CDR3 is CASSPQPLTDTQYF. CDR3 DNA sequence: TGTGCCAGCAGCCCACAACCTCTCACAGATACGCAGTATTTT. The J gene is TRBJ2-3, the V gene TRBV7-3; D is unresolved. The V gene lost 5 bases and the J gene lost 2 bases, with 11 bases spanning the gap. Germline V gene lookup returns CDR1 SGHTA and CDR2 FQGTGA. This CDR3 has 14 residues.

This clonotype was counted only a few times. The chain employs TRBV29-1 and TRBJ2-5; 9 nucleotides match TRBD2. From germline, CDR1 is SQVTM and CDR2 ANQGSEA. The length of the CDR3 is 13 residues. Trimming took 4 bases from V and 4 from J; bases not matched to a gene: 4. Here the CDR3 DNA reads TGCAGCGTTGCGGGGCGGGGGGGAGAGACCCAGTACTTC. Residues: CSVAGRGGETQYF. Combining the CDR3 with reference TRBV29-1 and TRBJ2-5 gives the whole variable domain SAVISQKPSRDICQRGTSLTIQCQVDSQVTMMFWYRQQPGQSLTLIATANQGSEATYESGFVIDKFPISRPNLTFSTLTVSNMSPEDSSIYLCSVAGRGGETQYFGPGTRLLVL.

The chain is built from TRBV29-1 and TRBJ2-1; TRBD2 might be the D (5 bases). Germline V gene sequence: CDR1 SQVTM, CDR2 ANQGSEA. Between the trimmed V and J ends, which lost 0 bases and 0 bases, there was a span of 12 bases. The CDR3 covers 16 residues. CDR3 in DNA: TGCAGCGTTGAAGATCCGGGATCAAGCTCCTACAATGAGCAGTTCTTC. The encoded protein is CSVEDPGSSSYNEQFF.

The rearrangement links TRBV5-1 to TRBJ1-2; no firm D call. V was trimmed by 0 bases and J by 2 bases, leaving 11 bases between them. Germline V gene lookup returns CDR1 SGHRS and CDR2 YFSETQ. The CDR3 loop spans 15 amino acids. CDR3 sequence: CASSLAGEENYGYTF. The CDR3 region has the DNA TGCGCCAGCAGCTTGGCCGGAGAAGAGAACTATGGCTACACCTTC.

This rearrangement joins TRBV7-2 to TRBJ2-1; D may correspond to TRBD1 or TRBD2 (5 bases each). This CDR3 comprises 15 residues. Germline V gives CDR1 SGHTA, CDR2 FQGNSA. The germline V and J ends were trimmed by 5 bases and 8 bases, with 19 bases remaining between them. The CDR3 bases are TGTGCCAGCAGCCTTACCGGACTCGGGACCTATGAGCAGTTCTTC. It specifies CASSLTGLGTYEQFF.

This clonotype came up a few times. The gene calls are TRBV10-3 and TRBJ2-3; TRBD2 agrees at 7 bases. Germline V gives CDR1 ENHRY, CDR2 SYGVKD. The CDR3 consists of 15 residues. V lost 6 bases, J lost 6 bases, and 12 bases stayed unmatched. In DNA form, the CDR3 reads TGTGCCATCAGCGGGGGGACGTCGGTAGGGGATACGCAGTATTTT. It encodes CAISGGTSVGDTQYF.

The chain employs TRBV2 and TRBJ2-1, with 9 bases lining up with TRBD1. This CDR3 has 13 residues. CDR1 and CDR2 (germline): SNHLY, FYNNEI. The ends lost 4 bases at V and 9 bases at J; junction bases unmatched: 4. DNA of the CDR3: TGTGCCAGCAGTGCACAGGGGGCTGGTGAGCAGTTCTTC. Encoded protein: CASSAQGAGEQFF.

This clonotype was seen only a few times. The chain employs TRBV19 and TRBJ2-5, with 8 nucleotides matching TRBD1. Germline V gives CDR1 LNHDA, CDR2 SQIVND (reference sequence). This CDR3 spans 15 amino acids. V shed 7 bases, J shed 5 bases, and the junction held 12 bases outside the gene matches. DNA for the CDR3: TGTGCCAGTAAGGAAACAGGGGGTATCGGGGAGACCCAGTACTTC. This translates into CASKETGGIGETQYF.

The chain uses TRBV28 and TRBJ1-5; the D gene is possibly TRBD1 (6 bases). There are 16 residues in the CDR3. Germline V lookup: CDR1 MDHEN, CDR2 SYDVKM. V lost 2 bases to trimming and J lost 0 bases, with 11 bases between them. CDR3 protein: CASSLVRTVSNQPQHF. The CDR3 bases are TGTGCCAGCAGTTTAGTCAGGACAGTTAGCAATCAGCCCCAGCATTTT.

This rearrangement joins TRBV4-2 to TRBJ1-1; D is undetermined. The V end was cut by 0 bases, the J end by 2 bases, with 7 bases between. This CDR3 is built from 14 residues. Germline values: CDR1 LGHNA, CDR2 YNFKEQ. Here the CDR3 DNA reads TGTGCCAGCAGCCAAGATCAGGCCAACACTGAAGCTTTCTTT. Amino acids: CASSQDQANTEAFF.

DNA for the CDR3: TGTGCCAGCAATCTTAGGGAGGGGGTCGGGAACACTGAAGCTTTCTTT. This encodes CASNLREGVGNTEAFF. The genes are TRBV28 and TRBJ1-1; D is possibly TRBD1 (6 bases). Germline CDR1 reads MDHEN; CDR2 reads SYDVKM. The V end lost 7 bases, the J end lost 1 base, and 19 bases lay between the germline ends. The CDR3 totals 16 residues. The whole variable domain, filled in from reference TRBV28 and TRBJ1-1, reads DVKVTQSSRYLVKRTGEKVFLECVQDMDHENMFWYRQDPGLGLRLIYFSYDVKMKEKGDIPEGYSVSREKKERFSLILESASTNQTSMYLCASNLREGVGNTEAFFGQGTRLTVV.

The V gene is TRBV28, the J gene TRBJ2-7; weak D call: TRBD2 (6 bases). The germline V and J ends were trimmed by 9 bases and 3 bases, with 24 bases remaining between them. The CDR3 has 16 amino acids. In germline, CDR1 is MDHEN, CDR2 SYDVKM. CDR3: CASQPGTAWGNYEQYF. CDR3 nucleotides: TGTGCCAGTCAGCCAGGGACTGCGTGGGGAAACTACGAGCAGTACTTC.

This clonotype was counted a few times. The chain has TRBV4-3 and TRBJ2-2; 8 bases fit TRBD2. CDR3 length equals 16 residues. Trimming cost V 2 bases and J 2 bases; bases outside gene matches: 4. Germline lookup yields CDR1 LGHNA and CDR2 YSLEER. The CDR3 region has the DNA TGCGCCAGCAGCCAAATGACTAGCGCTAACACCGGGGAGCTGTTTTTT. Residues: CASSQMTSANTGELFF.

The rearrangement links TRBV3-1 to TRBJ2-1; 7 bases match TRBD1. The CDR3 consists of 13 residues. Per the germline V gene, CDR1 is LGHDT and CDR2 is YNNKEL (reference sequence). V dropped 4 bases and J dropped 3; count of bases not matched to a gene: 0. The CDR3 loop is CASSRQGYNEQFF. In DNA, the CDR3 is TGTGCCAGCAGCCGACAGGGCTACAATGAGCAGTTCTTC.

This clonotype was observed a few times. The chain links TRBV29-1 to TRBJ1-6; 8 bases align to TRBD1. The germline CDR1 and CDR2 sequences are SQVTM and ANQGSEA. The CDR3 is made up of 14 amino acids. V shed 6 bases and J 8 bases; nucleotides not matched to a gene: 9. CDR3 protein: CSVASDRGDSPLHF. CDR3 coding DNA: TGCAGCGTGGCTAGTGACAGGGGAGATTCACCCCTCCACTTT.

DNA for the CDR3: TGCAGTGCTGGGCAAAGGGCAACTAATGAAAAACTGTTTTTT. As protein: CSAGQRATNEKLFF. This chain joins TRBV20-1 and TRBJ1-4; unclear D gene. The CDR3 runs 14 residues. V gave up 5 bases and J gave up 0 bases, with 10 bases separating them. Germline V CDR1 and CDR2: DFQATT, SNEGSKA (reference sequence).

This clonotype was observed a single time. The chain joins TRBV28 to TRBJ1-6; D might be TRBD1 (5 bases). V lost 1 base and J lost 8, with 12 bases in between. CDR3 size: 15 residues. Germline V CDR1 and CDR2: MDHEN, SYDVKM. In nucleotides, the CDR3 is TGTGCCAGCAGTTTATCAGGGCTGGGTGATTCACCCCTCCACTTT. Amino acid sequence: CASSLSGLGDSPLHF. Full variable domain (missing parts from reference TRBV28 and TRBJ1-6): DVKVTQSSRYLVKRTGEKVFLECVQDMDHENMFWYRQDPGLGLRLIYFSYDVKMKEKGDIPEGYSVSREKKERFSLILESASTNQTSMYLCASSLSGLGDSPLHFGNGTRLTVT.

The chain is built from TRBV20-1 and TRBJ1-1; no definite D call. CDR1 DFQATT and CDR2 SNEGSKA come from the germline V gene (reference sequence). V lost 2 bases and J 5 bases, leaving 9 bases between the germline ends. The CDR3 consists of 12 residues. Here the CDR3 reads CSARRTGTEAFF. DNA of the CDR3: TGCAGTGCTAGACGGACGGGGACTGAAGCTTTCTTT.

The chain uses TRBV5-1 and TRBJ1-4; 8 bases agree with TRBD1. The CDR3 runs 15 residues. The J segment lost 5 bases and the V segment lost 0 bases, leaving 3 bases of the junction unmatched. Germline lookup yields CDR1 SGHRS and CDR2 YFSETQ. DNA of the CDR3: TGCGCCAGCAGCTTGGGGACAGGGAGGAATGAAAAACTGTTTTTT. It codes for CASSLGTGRNEKLFF.

CDR3 DNA sequence: TGTGCCAGCAGTTCTGGTGGCCCGGGACTACAGTACTTC. This gives the protein CASSSGGPGLQYF. The chain is built from TRBV28 and TRBJ2-5, with 7 nucleotides matching TRBD2. CDR1 MDHEN and CDR2 SYDVKM come from the germline V gene. V shed 4 bases and J 11 bases; nucleotides not matched to a gene: 10. This CDR3 has 13 residues.

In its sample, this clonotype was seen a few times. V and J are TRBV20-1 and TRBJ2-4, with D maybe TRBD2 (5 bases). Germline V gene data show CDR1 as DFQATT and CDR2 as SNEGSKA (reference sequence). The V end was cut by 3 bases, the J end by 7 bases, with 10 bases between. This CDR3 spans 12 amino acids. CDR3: CSASGNDNIQYF. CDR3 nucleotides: TGCAGTGCTAGCGGGAATGACAACATTCAGTACTTC.